This T cell receptor beta chain was found in a study of identical twins. The study, taken as a whole, reports: Shared out-of-frame alpha sequences (those common to twins) showed excess low generation probability.

This clonotype was picked up a small number of times. The antigen remains unidentified. The V gene's germline CDR1 is MNHEY and CDR2 SVGEGT. The ends were cut back, 0 bases at V and 6 bases at J, with 6 bases in the middle. This CDR3 has 12 residues. TCRdb re-called the 5' RACE reads through MiXCR, storing one row per CDR3 protein. The sample has 500,000 or so distinct CDR3 sequences; roughly 21% are singletons. Separately, the same data were catalogued under a study of T cells expressing NK-cell markers. In that study: From sorted CD3+CD56+NKG2C+, CD3+CD56+NKG2C- and CD3+CD56-NKG2C+ T cells came the TCR beta repertoires. There were seven HCMV-seropositive donors and one seronegative donor among the eight sequenced.

This TCR was recovered from a woman between 18 and 30 years old in good health. V and J are TRBV6-2 or TRBV6-3 and TRBJ2-7; no firm D call. The specimen was CD4+ T cells sorted from blood. The CDR3 region has the DNA TGTGCCAGCAGTTACTCTTGGACCGAGCAGTACTTC. It yields the protein CASSYSWTEQYF.